The 21 T cell receptor beta chains reported below all come from one sample, sequenced in a study of PD-L1 blockade in urothelial cancer. Time point here: pretreatment peripheral blood. The table came from immunoSEQ multiplex PCR; TCRdb's copy has only in-frame clones and leaves some out. This table has 32,000 or so clones, 75% to 90% appearing once. The sequencing used PBMCs, collected around atezolizumab (anti-PD-L1) treatment. The receptors were sampled from a man in his sixties with urothelial cancer.

The V call is TRBV7-2, the J call TRBJ2-5; tentatively, D is TRBD2 (5 bases). The CDR3 totals 15 residues. V lost 0 bases, J lost 0 bases, and 8 bases lay in between. CDR1 and CDR2 from the germline V gene are SGHTA and FQGNSA. The CDR3 DNA reads as TGTGCCAGCAGCTTAGCTCTCGGGAACCAAGAGACCCAGTACTTC. This encodes CASSLALGNQETQYF.

V is TRBV19 and J is TRBJ2-2; 12 bases line up with TRBD2. The germline CDR1 and CDR2 sequences are LNHDA and SQIVND (reference sequence). This CDR3 contains 17 residues. Germline trimming cut 5 bases from V and 1 base from J; bases unmatched to any gene: 5. CDR3 sequence (DNA): TGTGCCAGTAGTGCGACTAGCGGGAGAAGGAACACCGGGGAGCTGTTTTTT. It codes for CASSATSGRRNTGELFF.

The chain carries TRBV19 and TRBJ2-4; 10 bases agree with TRBD2. The CDR3 is made up of 14 amino acids. V dropped 5 bases and J dropped 9; count of bases not matched to a gene: 7. The V gene's germline CDR1 is LNHDA and CDR2 SQIVND (reference sequence). CDR3 nucleotides: TGTGCCAGTAGTGAGGGACTAGCGACAGTCATTCAGTACTTC. Protein sequence: CASSEGLATVIQYF.

This clone was seen more than once but under ten times. The chain employs TRBV28 and TRBJ1-5, with 9 bases matching TRBD1. Germline assignment: CDR1 MDHEN and CDR2 SYDVKM. J gave up 5 bases and V 6 bases, and 5 bases lay outside the gene matches. The CDR3 runs 14 residues. For the CDR3, the DNA is TGTGCCAGCAGAAAGACAGGGGGATATCAGCCCCAGCATTTT. Its translation: CASRKTGGYQPQHF.

V usage is TRBV5-1 and J usage is TRBJ1-2; 7 positions agree with TRBD1. The CDR3 totals 16 residues. Germline CDR1 is SGHRS and CDR2 is YFSETQ. The V gene end was trimmed by 0 bases and the J gene end by 0 bases; junction bases not matched to a gene: 5. The CDR3 nucleotides are TGCGCCAGCAGCTTGGGACAGGGAGTTGCTAACTATGGCTACACCTTC. This encodes CASSLGQGVANYGYTF.

In its sample, this clone was seen a few times. This sequence joins TRBV7-6 and TRBJ2-1, with D maybe TRBD2 (6 bases). Trimming took off 6 bases at V and 0 bases at J, with 15 bases between the two ends. In germline, CDR1 is SGHVS, CDR2 FNYEAQ. The length of the CDR3 is 16 residues. CDR3 DNA sequence: TGTGCCAGCAGTTCTCTAGGGACTGCCTCCTACAATGAGCAGTTCTTC. As protein: CASSSLGTASYNEQFF.

The chain has TRBV11-2 and TRBJ1-6; D is ambiguous. Germline V CDR1 and CDR2: SGHAT, FQNNGV. V lost 5 bases, J lost 15 bases, and 17 bases lay in between. The length of the CDR3 is 13 residues. CDR3 in DNA: TGTGCCAGCAGCCCGCTCCGGGTTGCCGGCCTCCACTTT. This codes for CASSPLRVAGLHF.

The gene calls are TRBV6-1 and TRBJ1-1; tentatively, D is TRBD1 (6 bases). There are 13 residues in the CDR3. Germline V gene lookup returns CDR1 MNHNS and CDR2 SASEGT. V shed 6 bases and J shed 3 bases, with 11 bases lying between them. The CDR3 is CASRDRRDTEAFF. In nucleotides, the CDR3 is TGTGCCAGCAGGGACAGAAGAGACACTGAAGCTTTCTTT.

The count of this clone is one. The V gene is TRBV5-1, the J gene TRBJ1-1; D ambiguous. The V end lost 0 bases, the J end lost 1 base, and 7 bases lay between the germline ends. Germline CDR1 SGHRS, CDR2 YFSETQ. The CDR3 consists of 14 residues. Here the CDR3 reads CASSLERRNTEAFF. DNA of the CDR3: TGCGCCAGCAGCTTGGAGCGGAGGAACACTGAAGCTTTCTTT.

V is TRBV11-3 and J is TRBJ2-5; 11 positions agree with TRBD2. Germline loops: CDR1 SGHNT, CDR2 YENEEA. V lost 5 bases to trimming and J lost 4 bases; unmatched junction nucleotides: 9. CDR3 size: 16 residues. CDR3 nucleotide sequence: TGTGCCAGCAGCCCGGTAGCGGGAGGGCCCCCAGAGACCCAGTACTTC. It specifies CASSPVAGGPPETQYF.

This clone is medium-sized within its sample. The chain is built from TRBV5-6 and TRBJ2-2; 7 bases match TRBD1. With V trimmed by 2 bases and J by 1 base, 8 bases remained unmatched. Germline-derived CDR1 and CDR2 are SGHDT and YYEEEE. The CDR3 extends over 17 amino acids. CDR3 protein: CASSLRGWDRNTGELFF. Written as DNA, the CDR3 is TGTGCCAGCAGCTTAAGGGGGTGGGACAGGAACACCGGGGAGCTGTTTTTT.

This clone was seen more than once but under ten times. The chain has TRBV29-1 and TRBJ2-7; D may be TRBD2 (5 bases). The ends were cut back, 7 bases at V and 7 bases at J, with 20 bases in the middle. The CDR3 has 13 residues. Germline CDR1 SQVTM, CDR2 ANQGSEA. The CDR3 spells CSGSTLAGGEQYF. The CDR3 bases are TGCAGCGGCTCAACTCTAGCAGGAGGTGAGCAGTACTTC.

The chain carries TRBV4-2 and TRBJ2-6, with 7 bases aligning to TRBD1. Germline-derived CDR1 and CDR2 are LGHNA and YNFKEQ. The CDR3 spans 18 residues. Trimming removed 5 bases from V and 0 bases from J; junction bases left unmatched: 10. This CDR3 reads CASSYGTAESSGANVLTF. In DNA form, the CDR3 reads TGTGCCAGCAGCTATGGGACAGCTGAGAGCTCTGGGGCCAACGTCCTGACTTTC.

This chain uses TRBV29-1 with TRBJ2-2; 10 nucleotides line up with TRBD1. Germline lookup yields CDR1 SQVTM and CDR2 ANQGSEA. V lost 7 bases and J lost 4; bases outside the gene matches: 0. The CDR3 has 12 amino acids. The CDR3 nucleotides read TGCAGCGGGACAGGGGGCACCGGGGAGCTGTTTTTT. Protein sequence: CSGTGGTGELFF.

This clone turned up a few times. The V gene is TRBV4-2, the J gene TRBJ2-3, with D tentatively TRBD2 (6 bases). Per germline, CDR1 LGHNA and CDR2 YNFKEQ. V shed 1 base and J shed 3 bases, with 20 bases lying between them. The CDR3 consists of 18 residues. This chain's CDR3 is CASSQAGDFAAGTDTQYF. The DNA of the CDR3 is TGTGCCAGCAGCCAAGCCGGGGACTTCGCAGCTGGGACAGATACGCAGTATTTT.

The gene calls are TRBV7-9 and TRBJ1-2, with 10 bases lining up with TRBD1. The CDR3 covers 15 residues. Trimming at V came to 5 bases and at J to 4 bases, leaving 7 bases not matched to a gene. Germline-derived CDR1 and CDR2 are SEHNR and FQNEAQ (reference sequence). The CDR3 here is CASSRPGQGIYGYTF. The CDR3 DNA reads as TGTGCCAGCAGCAGACCGGGACAGGGGATCTATGGCTACACCTTC. Variable domain in full (rest from reference TRBV7-9 and TRBJ1-2): DTGVSQNPRHKITKRGQNVTFRCDPISEHNRLYWYRQTLGQGPEFLTYFQNEAQLEKSRLLSDRFSAERPKGSFSTLEIQRTEQGDSAMYLCASSRPGQGIYGYTFGSGTRLTVV.

The chain has TRBV14 and TRBJ2-7, with 7 bases matching TRBD1. CDR1 and CDR2 (germline): SGHDN, FVKESK. The CDR3 has 11 residues. V trimming: 4 bases; J trimming: 8 bases; junction bases outside the gene matches: 2. CDR3 bases: TGTGCCAGCAGCCTACAGGGGAAGCAGTACTTC. This encodes CASSLQGKQYF. Based on the CDR3 plus reference TRBV14 and TRBJ2-7, the full variable domain is EAGVTQFPSHSVIEKGQTVTLRCDPISGHDNLYWYRRVMGKEIKFLLHFVKESKQDESGMPNNRFLAERTGGTYSTLKVQPAELEDSGVYFCASSLQGKQYFGPGTRLTVT.

Here the CDR3 DNA reads TGTGCCATCAGGGGGTCCGGGATGATGAACACTGAAGCTTTCTTT. Its translation is CAIRGSGMMNTEAFF. The gene calls are TRBV10-3 and TRBJ1-1, with D uncertain. The CDR3 is 15 residues long. Germline assignment: CDR1 ENHRY and CDR2 SYGVKD. V was pared by 6 bases and J by 0 bases, with 14 bases between.

The chain uses TRBV28 and TRBJ2-5; D ambiguous. There are 11 residues in the CDR3. CDR1 is MDHEN and CDR2 is SYDVKM in the germline V gene. V was trimmed by 4 bases and J by 5 bases, leaving 5 bases between them. CDR3 nucleotides: TGTGCCAGCAGTTCCCCGGAGACCCAGTACTTC. Protein: CASSSPETQYF.

The chain employs TRBV6-5 and TRBJ1-2; TRBD1 agrees at 11 bases. The junction had 6 bases not matched to a gene; V was cut back by 2 bases and J by 7 bases. Looked up from germline, CDR1 is MNHEY and CDR2 is SVGAGI. This CDR3 has 15 amino acids. CDR3 sequence: CASSYDGQGASGYTF. CDR3 nucleotide sequence: TGTGCCAGCAGTTACGATGGACAGGGGGCATCTGGCTACACCTTC.

The chain links TRBV15 to TRBJ2-7; D may be TRBD2 (6 bases). The V end was cut by 3 bases, the J end by 4 bases, with 28 bases between. The CDR3 consists of 19 residues. Germline loops: CDR1 LNHNV, CDR2 YYDKDF (reference sequence). The CDR3 region has the DNA TGTGCCACCAGCAGCGGGCGGAGGGCGGGGAGCTCCCCTTCGTACGAGCAGTACTTC. Its protein product is CATSSGRRAGSSPSYEQYF.